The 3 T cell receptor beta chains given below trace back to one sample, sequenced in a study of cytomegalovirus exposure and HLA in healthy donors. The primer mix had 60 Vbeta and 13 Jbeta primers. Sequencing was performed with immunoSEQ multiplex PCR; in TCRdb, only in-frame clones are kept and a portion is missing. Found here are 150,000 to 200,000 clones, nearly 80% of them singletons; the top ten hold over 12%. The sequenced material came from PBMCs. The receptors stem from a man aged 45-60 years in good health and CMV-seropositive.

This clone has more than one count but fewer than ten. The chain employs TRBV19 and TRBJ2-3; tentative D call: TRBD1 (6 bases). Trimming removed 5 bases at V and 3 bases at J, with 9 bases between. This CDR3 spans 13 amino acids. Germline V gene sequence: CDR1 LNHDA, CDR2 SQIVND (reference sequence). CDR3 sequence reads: CASSRTATDTQYF. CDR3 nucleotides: TGTGCCAGTAGTCGGACAGCGACAGATACGCAGTATTTT. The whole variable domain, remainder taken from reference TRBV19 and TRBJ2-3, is DGGITQSPKYLFRKEGQNVTLSCEQNLNHDAMYWYRQDPGQGLRLIYYSQIVNDFQKGDIAEGYSVSREKKESFPLTVTSAQKNPTAFYLCASSRTATDTQYFGPGTRLTVL.

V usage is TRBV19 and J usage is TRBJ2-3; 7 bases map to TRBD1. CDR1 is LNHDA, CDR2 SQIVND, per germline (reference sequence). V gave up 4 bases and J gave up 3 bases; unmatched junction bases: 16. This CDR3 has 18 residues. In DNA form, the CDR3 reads TGTGCCAGTAGTAGAGAGACACAGGGGCTAGGAAGAACAGATACGCAGTATTTT. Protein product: CASSRETQGLGRTDTQYF.

CDR3 sequence: CASSQVEGSGNTIYF. CDR3 nucleotides: TGTGCCAGCAGCCAAGTTGAGGGATCTGGAAACACCATATATTTT. This chain uses TRBV4-2 with TRBJ1-3; D unclear. Trimming removed 1 base from V and 1 base from J, with 8 bases in between. Germline assignment: CDR1 LGHNA and CDR2 YNFKEQ. The CDR3 contains 15 residues.